The present entry profiles one T cell receptor beta chain with its context. Its antigen is as yet unknown. This CDR3 is 14 amino acids long. CDR1 is WNHNN, CDR2 SYGVQD, per germline (reference sequence). Between the trimmed V and J ends, which lost 9 bases and 0 bases, there was a span of 14 bases. The sample is drawn from a study of cytomegalovirus exposure and HLA in healthy donors. Study-level findings and limits: The authors later found HLA-associated TCR beta chains more clonally expanded than equally common others. TCR beta V segments were, for the most part, productive about 87% or about 30% of the time in an earlier analysis. Indistinguishability led to the exclusion of some V segments, TRBV6-2 and TRBV6-3 included.

PCR employed 60 Vbeta and 13 Jbeta primers. Only in-frame clones appear in the TCRdb table, and some are missing; sequencing was by immunoSEQ multiplex PCR. The sample includes roughly 120,000 clones. This TCR was sampled from a man aged 40-49 years in good health and CMV-seronegative. The sequencing input was PBMCs. The chain has TRBV10-1 and TRBJ1-1; D is perhaps TRBD1 (5 bases). The CDR3 nucleotides are TGCGCCAGAAAGGCGGGACCCCTGAACACTGAAGCTTTCTTT. Translating gives CARKAGPLNTEAFF.